The source of this T cell receptor (beta chain) is a study of blood T cell repertoires in COVID-19. Study-level background: Spain, Italy and the United States supplied samples that represented acute and convalescent COVID-19.

V was shortened by 0 bases and J by 0 bases, with 13 bases between the two germline ends. Germline V gene data show CDR1 as SGHNT and CDR2 as YYREEE (reference sequence). The CDR3 extends over 17 amino acids. Original analysis: Nucleated cell counts were estimated from reference gene primer amplification. Sequenced by immunoSEQ multiplex PCR; TCRdb stores in-frame clones only, minus some. That table furnishes V, J and clone size, whereas the DNA furnished D and trimming. The table shows fewer than 300,000 clones, with 70% to 90% occurring only once. Sample: peripheral blood. This clonotype was sampled from a man over 45 with active or convalescent COVID-19. The chain couples TRBV5-4 to TRBJ1-3; tentative D call: TRBD1 (5 bases). In nucleotides, the CDR3 is TGTGCCAGCAGCTTGGCGGGGGGGACTAGCTCTGGAAACACCATATATTTT. The encoded protein is CASSLAGGTSSGNTIYF.